These 18 T cell receptor beta chains came from one sample sequenced in a study of control samples from healthy donors and cancer patients. Sequencing used immunoSEQ multiplex PCR; TCRdb keeps in-frame clones, though not all of them. The repertoire holds approximately 100,000 clones, 85% to 90% seen once, with 2.1% in the top ten. The source material was blood. These receptors all come from a woman aged 40 to 49 in good health.

The chain uses TRBV14 and TRBJ2-3; a possible D gene is TRBD2 (5 bases). The V end was cut by 3 bases, the J end by 0 bases, with 13 bases between. The CDR3 sequence is 16 residues long. Germline CDR1 reads SGHDN; CDR2 reads FVKESK. The CDR3 region has the DNA TGTGCCAGCAGCCAGGACTTGCGAATGAGCACAGATACGCAGTATTTT. Protein: CASSQDLRMSTDTQYF.

The chain links TRBV10-3 to TRBJ2-7; 7 nucleotides agree with TRBD1. Germline loops: CDR1 ENHRY, CDR2 SYGVKD. The CDR3 has 13 amino acids. V shed 7 bases, J shed 0 bases, and the junction held 3 bases outside the gene matches. The CDR3 region is CAITGQLSYEQYF. As DNA, the CDR3 is TGTGCCATCACGGGACAGCTCTCCTACGAGCAGTACTTC.

This sequence joins TRBV21-1 and TRBJ2-6; TRBD1, the D gene given by the table, was not confirmed from the DNA. TRBV21-1 is a listed pseudogene. The CDR3 totals 19 residues. The chain's CDR3 is CASSKSATTGSSGANVLTF. The CDR3 DNA reads as TGTGCCAGCAGCAAATCGGCGACAACAGGAAGCTCTGGGGCCAACGTCCTGACTTTC.

The rearrangement joins TRBV18 to TRBJ1-2; D is undetermined. V lost 1 base and J lost 3, with 6 bases in between. The CDR3 covers 13 residues. Per the germline V gene, CDR1 is KGHSH and CDR2 is LQKENI. CDR3 sequence reads: CASSPREDYGYTF. CDR3 sequence (DNA): TGTGCCAGCTCACCACGGGAAGACTATGGCTACACCTTC.

This clone showed up just once. The identical CDR3 is also encoded by other nucleotide sequences in the sample. J is TRBJ1-6 and V is TRBV7-2, with a possible D match to TRBD1 (6 bases). The CDR3 contains 17 residues. Trimming pared 2 bases from V and 7 bases from J, leaving 18 bases between. The V gene's germline CDR1 is SGHTA and CDR2 FQGNSA. CDR3 DNA sequence: TGTGCCAGCAGCTTAAGGTGGGGGGCGGGGCGCAATTCACCCCTCCACTTT. Amino acid sequence: CASSLRWGAGRNSPLHF.

The V call is TRBV3-1 (or the pseudogene TRBV3-2), the J call TRBJ1-2; 7 bases align to TRBD1. Germline CDR1 is LGHDT and CDR2 is YNNKEL (reference sequence). The trim removed 4 bases at V and 4 bases at J, leaving 3 bases unmatched. The CDR3 extends over 13 amino acids. CDR3: CASSLGQPYGYTF. The DNA of the CDR3 is TGTGCCAGCAGCCTGGGACAGCCCTATGGCTACACCTTC.

CDR3 residues: CASIDPGSLGTNEKLFF. CDR3 sequence (DNA): TGTGCCAGCATTGACCCAGGGTCTTTAGGGACTAATGAAAAACTGTTTTTT. This chain connects TRBV2 to TRBJ1-4, with a possible D match to TRBD1 (5 bases). CDR1 and CDR2 (germline): SNHLY, FYNNEI. Trimming took off 7 bases at V and 2 bases at J, with 20 bases between the two ends. The length of the CDR3 is 17 residues.

This clone came up once. The J gene is TRBJ2-1, the V gene TRBV4-1; D gene uncertain. The CDR3 is 16 residues long. CDR1 is MGHRA, CDR2 YSYEKL, per germline. The V end was cut by 5 bases, the J end by 0 bases, with 14 bases between. The CDR3 DNA reads as TGCGCCAGCAGCTTCCTCGACATAATCTCCTACAATGAGCAGTTCTTC. Protein sequence: CASSFLDIISYNEQFF.

The chain uses TRBV7-9 and TRBJ1-3; D uncertain. Germline assignment: CDR1 SEHNR and CDR2 FQNEAQ (reference sequence). Trimming stripped 5 bases from V and 4 bases from J, with 12 bases between. This CDR3 is 14 amino acids long. For the CDR3, the DNA is TGTGCCAGCAGCCGCACAAGGCCAGGAAACACCATATATTTT. Residues: CASSRTRPGNTIYF.

This sequence joins TRBV7-9 and TRBJ2-1; 8 nucleotides line up with TRBD2. From germline, CDR1 is SEHNR and CDR2 FQNEAQ (reference sequence). The J segment lost 0 bases and the V segment lost 5 bases, leaving 3 bases of the junction unmatched. This CDR3 contains 15 residues. This CDR3 is CASSRSGVSYNEQFF. DNA of the CDR3: TGTGCCAGCAGCCGTAGCGGGGTCTCCTACAATGAGCAGTTCTTC.

This rearrangement joins TRBV7-2 to TRBJ2-1, with 10 bases aligning to TRBD2. CDR3 length: 16 residues. V gave up 1 base and J gave up 3 bases; unmatched junction bases: 3. CDR1 and CDR2 from the germline V gene are SGHTA and FQGNSA. The CDR3: CASSLGGTSDYNEQFF. The CDR3 DNA reads as TGTGCCAGCAGCTTAGGAGGGACTAGCGACTACAATGAGCAGTTCTTC.

CDR3 bases: TGTGCCAGCAGCCAAGTCAGCCATGAGCAGTTCTTC. This encodes CASSQVSHEQFF. The chain employs TRBV3-1 (or the pseudogene TRBV3-2) and TRBJ2-1; D unclear. V lost 1 base and J lost 8, with 6 bases in between. Germline values: CDR1 LGHDT, CDR2 YNNKEL (reference sequence). This CDR3 contains 12 residues.

This sequence joins TRBV5-1 and TRBJ1-1; D might be TRBD1 (5 bases). Germline-derived CDR1 and CDR2 are SGHRS and YFSETQ. The V end lost 2 bases, the J end lost 4 bases, and 12 bases lay between the germline ends. The CDR3 totals 14 residues. This CDR3 is CASSLGTGSTEAFF. Written as DNA, the CDR3 is TGCGCCAGCAGCTTAGGGACTGGAAGCACTGAAGCTTTCTTT.

This sequence joins TRBV4-3 and TRBJ1-1; 9 bases agree with TRBD1. Germline trimming cut 0 bases from V and 8 bases from J; bases unmatched to any gene: 7. This CDR3 has 15 residues. Germline loops: CDR1 LGHNA, CDR2 YSLEER. The CDR3 nucleotides are TGCGCCAGCAGCCAAGATCTGGGACAGGGTCGGGAAGCTTTCTTT. Its protein is CASSQDLGQGREAFF.

The CDR3 loop is CASSQDGGGQPQHF. The CDR3 nucleotides read TGTGCCAGCAGCCAAGACGGGGGCGGACAGCCCCAGCATTTT. This chain connects TRBV3-1 (or the pseudogene TRBV3-2) to TRBJ1-5; D possibly corresponds to TRBD1 (6 bases). The CDR3 sequence is 14 residues long. The germline gives CDR1 LGHDT, CDR2 YNNKEL (reference sequence). The germline V and J ends were trimmed by 0 bases and 7 bases, with 10 bases remaining between them.

This clone was seen a handful of times. This chain uses TRBV5-4 with TRBJ1-3, with D unclear. Trimming shortened V by 3 bases and J by 0 bases, and 10 bases separated the two germline ends. Looked up from germline, CDR1 is SGHNT and CDR2 is YYREEE (reference sequence). The CDR3 has 15 residues. CDR3 region: CASSSKQSSGNTIYF. The DNA for the CDR3 is TGTGCCAGCAGCTCAAAACAGAGCTCTGGAAACACCATATATTTT.

The rearrangement links TRBV18 to TRBJ1-1; no clear D. Trimming stripped 3 bases from V and 3 bases from J, with 8 bases between. The CDR3 is made up of 13 amino acids. Germline lookup yields CDR1 KGHSH and CDR2 LQKENI. CDR3: CASSPGTDTEAFF. The CDR3 region has the DNA TGTGCCAGCTCACCCGGCACGGACACTGAAGCTTTCTTT. The full variable domain, rest sourced from reference TRBV18 and TRBJ1-1, is NAGVMQNPRHLVRRRGQEARLRCSPMKGHSHVYWYRQLPEEGLKFMVYLQKENIIDESGMPKERFSAEFPKEGPSILRIQQVVRGDSAAYFCASSPGTDTEAFFGQGTRLTVV.

The rearrangement links TRBV30 to TRBJ1-2; D ambiguous. CDR1 is GTSNPN and CDR2 is SVGIG in the germline V gene (reference sequence). Trimming left V 3 bases short and J 3 bases short, with 11 bases between. This CDR3 is 13 amino acids long. CDR3 nucleotide sequence: TGTGCCTGGAGGGAATCACCGGACTATGGCTACACCTTC. Amino acids: CAWRESPDYGYTF.